The present T cell receptor (beta chain) was sequenced within a study of blood T cells in healthy people across ages. The second PCR ran about 7 to 12 cycles with a sample-barcoded 5' primer and J-beta primers. TCRdb ran MiXCR on the 5' RACE reads and lists one entry per CDR3 protein. The data show 1.5 million to 2 million distinct CDR3 sequences, about two fifths seen once. This clonotype was counted many times. The CDR3 runs 14 residues. The germline CDR1 and CDR2 sequences are MGHRA and YSYEKL. Unmatched junction bases numbered 0, after V lost 1 base and J lost 3 bases. The V gene is TRBV4-1, the J gene TRBJ2-1; 7 nucleotides align to TRBD2. The TCR comes from a human donor in good health. Input material: blood. The CDR3 DNA sequence: TGCGCCAGCAGCCAAGGGGACTACTACAATGAGCAGTTCTTC. It specifies CASSQGDYYNEQFF.